The clone carrying this T cell receptor (beta chain) was seen a single time. The antigen remains unidentified. CDR1 and CDR2 from the germline V gene are MNHNS and SASEGT. Deletions cut 8 bases from V and 6 bases from J, with 11 bases between. This CDR3 region has 12 residues. The record originates from a study of cytomegalovirus exposure and HLA in healthy donors. Primers included in the PCR were 60 Vbeta and 13 Jbeta primers. Sequencing used immunoSEQ multiplex PCR; TCRdb keeps in-frame clones, though not all of them. Among fewer than 200,000 clones listed, 81% were seen once. The study, taken as a whole, reports: Among TCR beta chains, those listed as cytomegalovirus-associated numbered around 180. HLA restriction was apparent for most CMV-associated TCR beta chains in a later analysis.

This receptor was obtained from a woman between 50 and 59 years old in good health and CMV-seronegative. The rearrangement links TRBV6-1 to TRBJ1-5, with D perhaps matching TRBD1 (5 bases). The sample comprised PBMCs. The CDR3 region has the DNA TGTGCCAGCGCCCTGGGGGGTCAGCCCCAGCATTTT. It encodes CASALGGQPQHF.